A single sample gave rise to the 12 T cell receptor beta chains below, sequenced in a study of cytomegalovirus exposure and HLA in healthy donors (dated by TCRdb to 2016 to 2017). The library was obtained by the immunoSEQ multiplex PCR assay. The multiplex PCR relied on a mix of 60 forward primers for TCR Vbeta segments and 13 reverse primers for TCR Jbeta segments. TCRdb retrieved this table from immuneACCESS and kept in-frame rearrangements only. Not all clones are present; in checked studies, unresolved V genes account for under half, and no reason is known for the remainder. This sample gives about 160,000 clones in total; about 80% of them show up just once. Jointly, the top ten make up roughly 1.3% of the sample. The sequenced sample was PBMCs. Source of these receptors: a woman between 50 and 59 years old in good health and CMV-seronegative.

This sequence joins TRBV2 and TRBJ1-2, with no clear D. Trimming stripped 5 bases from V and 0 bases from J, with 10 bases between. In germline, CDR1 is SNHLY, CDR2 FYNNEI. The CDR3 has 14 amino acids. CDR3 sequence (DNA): TGTGCCAGCAGTAATGAAGGAGCTAACTATGGCTACACCTTC. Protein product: CASSNEGANYGYTF.

This CDR3 reads CASSLVGGRGETQYF. CDR3 nucleotide sequence: TGTGCCAGCAGCTTAGTCGGGGGGCGCGGGGAGACCCAGTACTTC. V gene TRBV7-9 combines with J gene TRBJ2-5; the D gene is possibly TRBD2 (7 bases). Germline V gives CDR1 SEHNR, CDR2 FQNEAQ (reference sequence). V lost 1 base and J 5 bases, leaving 14 bases between the germline ends. CDR3 length: 15 residues. Full variable domain (outside the CDR3, taken from reference TRBV7-9 and TRBJ2-5): DTGVSQNPRHKITKRGQNVTFRCDPISEHNRLYWYRQTLGQGPEFLTYFQNEAQLEKSRLLSDRFSAERPKGSFSTLEIQRTEQGDSAMYLCASSLVGGRGETQYFGPGTRLLVL.

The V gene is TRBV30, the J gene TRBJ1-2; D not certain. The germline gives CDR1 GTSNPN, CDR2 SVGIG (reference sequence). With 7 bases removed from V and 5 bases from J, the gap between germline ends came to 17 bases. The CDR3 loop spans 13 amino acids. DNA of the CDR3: TGTGCCTCCTCGGGTGTCGCACTATATGGCTACACCTTC. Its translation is CASSGVALYGYTF.

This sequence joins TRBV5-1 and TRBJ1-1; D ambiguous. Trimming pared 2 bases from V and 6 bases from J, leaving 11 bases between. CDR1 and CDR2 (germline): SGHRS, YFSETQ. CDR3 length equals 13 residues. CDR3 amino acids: CASSLEGAPEAFF. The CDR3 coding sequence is TGCGCCAGCAGCTTAGAGGGAGCCCCTGAAGCTTTCTTT.

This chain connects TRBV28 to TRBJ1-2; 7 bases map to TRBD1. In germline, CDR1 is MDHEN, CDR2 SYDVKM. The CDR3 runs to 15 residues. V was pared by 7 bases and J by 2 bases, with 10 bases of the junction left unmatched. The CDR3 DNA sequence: TGTGCCAGCACCAGGGGACAGTCCATAAACTATGGCTACACCTTC. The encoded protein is CASTRGQSINYGYTF.

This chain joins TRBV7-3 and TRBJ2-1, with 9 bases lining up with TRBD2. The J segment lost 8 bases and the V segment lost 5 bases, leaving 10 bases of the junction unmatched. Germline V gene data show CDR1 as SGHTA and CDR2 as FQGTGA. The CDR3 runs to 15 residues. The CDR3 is CASSLAGGGWDEQFF. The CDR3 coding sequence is TGTGCCAGCAGCCTGGCGGGGGGGGGCTGGGATGAGCAGTTCTTC. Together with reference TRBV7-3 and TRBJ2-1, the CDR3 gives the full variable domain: GAGVSQTPSNKVTEKGKYVELRCDPISGHTALYWYRQSLGQGPEFLIYFQGTGAADDSGLPNDRFFAVRPEGSVSTLKIQRTERGDSAVYLCASSLAGGGWDEQFFGPGTRLTVL.

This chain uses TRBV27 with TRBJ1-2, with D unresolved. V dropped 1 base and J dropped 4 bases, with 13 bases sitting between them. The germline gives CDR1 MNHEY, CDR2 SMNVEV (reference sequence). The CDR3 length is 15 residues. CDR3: CASSLLAGSSYGYTF. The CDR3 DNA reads TGTGCCAGCAGTTTATTGGCAGGCTCGTCCTATGGCTACACCTTC.

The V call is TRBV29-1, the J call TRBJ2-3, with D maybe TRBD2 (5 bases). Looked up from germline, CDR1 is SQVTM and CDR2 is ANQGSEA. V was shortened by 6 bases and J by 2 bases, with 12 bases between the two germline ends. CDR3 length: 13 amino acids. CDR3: CSVPTRPTDTQYF. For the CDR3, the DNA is TGCAGCGTACCCACTAGGCCCACAGATACGCAGTATTTT.

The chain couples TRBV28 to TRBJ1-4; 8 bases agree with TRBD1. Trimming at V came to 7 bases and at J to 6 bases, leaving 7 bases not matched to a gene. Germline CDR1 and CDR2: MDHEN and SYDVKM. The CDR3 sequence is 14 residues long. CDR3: CASNPTGEDEKLFF. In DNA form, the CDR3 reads TGTGCCAGCAATCCGACAGGGGAGGATGAAAAACTGTTTTTT.

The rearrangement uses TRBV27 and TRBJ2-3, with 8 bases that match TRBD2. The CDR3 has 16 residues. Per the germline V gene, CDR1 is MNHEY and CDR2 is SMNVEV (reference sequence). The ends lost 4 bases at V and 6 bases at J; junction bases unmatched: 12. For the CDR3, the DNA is TGTGCCAGCAGTTGGGTCGGGGGGGTAGGGTCGGATACGCAGTATTTT. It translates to CASSWVGGVGSDTQYF.

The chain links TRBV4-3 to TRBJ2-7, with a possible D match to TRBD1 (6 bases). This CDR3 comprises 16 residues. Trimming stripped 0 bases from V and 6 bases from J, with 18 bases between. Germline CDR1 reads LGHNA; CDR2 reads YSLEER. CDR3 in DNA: TGCGCCAGCAGCCAAGATCTAAGGCAGGGGTTCGCCGAGCAGTACTTC. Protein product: CASSQDLRQGFAEQYF.

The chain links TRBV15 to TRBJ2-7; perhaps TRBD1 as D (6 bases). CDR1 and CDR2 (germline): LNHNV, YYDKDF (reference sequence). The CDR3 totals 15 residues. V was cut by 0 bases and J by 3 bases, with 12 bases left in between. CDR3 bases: TGTGCCACCAGCAGAGATGTCAGGGGCGGCTACGAGCAGTACTTC. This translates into CATSRDVRGGYEQYF. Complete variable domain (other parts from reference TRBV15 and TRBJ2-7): DAMVIQNPRYQVTQFGKPVTLSCSQTLNHNVMYWYQQKSSQAPKLLFHYYDKDFNNEADTPDNFQSRRPNTSFCFLDIRSPGLGDTAMYLCATSRDVRGGYEQYFGPGTRLTVT.